These 30 T cell receptor beta chains share one sample of origin, sequenced in a study of CD8 T cells in ankylosing spondylitis (dated by TCRdb to the late 2010s). Library generation was performed with 5' RACE. Sequencing was performed on an Illumina HiSeq 2500. TCRdb redid the processing of the public reads, applying fastp at Q25 and MiXCR, and retained in-frame beta chains. Entries are consolidated by CDR3 protein sequence, retaining the most common genes and DNA. The sample table contains about 140,000 distinct CDR3 sequences; only one count was recorded for about 8% of them. The ten top clones hold more than 7% of the sample. Sequenced input: synovial fluid, either unsorted or a sorted T cell fraction (not recorded which). Receptors were obtained from a male donor with ankylosing spondylitis.

This clonotype was seen only a few times. The genes are TRBV4-2 and TRBJ2-1; TRBD2 aligns across 9 bases. The trim removed 4 bases at V and 6 bases at J, leaving 10 bases unmatched. Germline CDR1 LGHNA, CDR2 YNFKEQ. This CDR3 spans 16 amino acids. The CDR3 loop is CASSRTSAGGLNEQFF. CDR3 nucleotides: TGTGCCAGCAGCCGGACAAGCGCGGGGGGGCTCAATGAGCAGTTCTTC.

A few counts support this clonotype. The V and J genes are TRBV20-1 and TRBJ1-2, with 8 bases identical to TRBD1. The ends lost 4 bases at V and 5 bases at J; junction bases unmatched: 6. CDR1 DFQATT and CDR2 SNEGSKA come from the germline V gene (reference sequence). The CDR3 contains 13 residues. In nucleotides, the CDR3 is TGCAGTGCTAAAGACAGGGGTAGATATGGCTACACCTTC. As protein: CSAKDRGRYGYTF.

This clonotype was recorded many times. This chain joins TRBV2 and TRBJ1-2, with D tentatively TRBD1 (5 bases). Germline CDR1 reads SNHLY; CDR2 reads FYNNEI. This CDR3 contains 12 residues. The germline V and J ends were trimmed by 6 bases and 6 bases, with 11 bases remaining between them. CDR3 sequence reads: CASRRTQDGYTF. The CDR3 DNA reads as TGTGCCAGCAGGCGGACACAAGATGGCTACACCTTC.

This clonotype was found many times. The V and J genes are TRBV10-3 and TRBJ2-3, with D possibly matching TRBD2 (6 bases). There are 14 residues in the CDR3. CDR1 is ENHRY and CDR2 is SYGVKD in the germline V gene. Trimming left V 4 bases short and J 4 bases short, with 12 bases between. CDR3 DNA: TGTGCCATCAGTGGTGGTCGGGACTCAGATACGCAGTATTTT. As protein: CAISGGRDSDTQYF.

This clonotype was counted a few times. The chain couples TRBV6-5 to TRBJ1-3; maybe TRBD1 (6 bases). CDR1 MNHEY and CDR2 SVGAGI come from the germline V gene. V lost 6 bases, J lost 0 bases, and 15 bases lay in between. The CDR3 is 16 amino acids. The CDR3 loop is CASSYRGGASGNTIYF. CDR3 bases: TGTGCCAGCAGCTACCGAGGGGGGGCCTCTGGAAACACCATATATTTT.

This clonotype turned up a few times. The chain recombines TRBV10-3 with TRBJ2-3, with 7 bases matching TRBD2. The CDR3 length is 14 residues. V lost 4 bases to trimming and J lost 0 bases; unmatched junction nucleotides: 1. CDR1 ENHRY and CDR2 SYGVKD come from the germline V gene. DNA of the CDR3: TGTGCCATCAGTGCAGCGGGAAGCACAGATACGCAGTATTTT. Protein sequence: CAISAAGSTDTQYF.

J is TRBJ2-1 and V is TRBV3-1; TRBD2 matches 10 bases. Germline trimming cut 4 bases from V and 0 bases from J; bases unmatched to any gene: 12. CDR1 is LGHDT, CDR2 YNNKEL, per germline (reference sequence). The CDR3 is 19 residues long. The CDR3 region is CASSRHAGTSVSSYNEQFF. The CDR3 DNA reads as TGTGCCAGCAGCCGACACGCGGGGACTAGCGTAAGCTCCTACAATGAGCAGTTCTTC.

This clonotype was counted ten times or more. The chain combines TRBV9 with TRBJ1-2; no clear D gene. Germline V gene lookup returns CDR1 SGDLS and CDR2 YYNGEE. The V gene lost 0 bases and the J gene lost 5 bases, with 11 bases spanning the gap. The CDR3 length is 14 residues. The CDR3 DNA follows: TGTGCCAGCAGCGTAGGAGACCCGCGGTATGGCTACACCTTC. It encodes CASSVGDPRYGYTF. Full variable domain (remainder filled in from reference TRBV9 and TRBJ1-2): DSGVTQTPKHLITATGQRVTLRCSPRSGDLSVYWYQQSLDQGLQFLIQYYNGEERAKGNILERFSAQQFPDLHSELNLSSLELGDSALYFCASSVGDPRYGYTFGSGTRLTVV.

This clonotype has only a few counts. The chain couples TRBV29-1 to TRBJ2-2; no clear D gene. Germline values: CDR1 SQVTM, CDR2 ANQGSEA. Trimming cost V 4 bases and J 5 bases, with 8 bases left between them. The CDR3 is made up of 12 amino acids. CDR3 nucleotides: TGCAGCGTTGGGGAACCTACCGGGGAGCTGTTTTTT. This translates into CSVGEPTGELFF.

This chain uses TRBV5-1 with TRBJ2-1; 13 bases align to TRBD2. Losses at the gene ends were 4 bases for V and 5 bases for J; bases not matched to a gene: 3. The germline gives CDR1 SGHRS, CDR2 YFSETQ. The CDR3 runs to 15 residues. The CDR3 nucleotides are TGCGCCAGCAGCCCCGGGACTAGCGGGGACAATGAGCAGTTCTTC. This translates into CASSPGTSGDNEQFF.

This clonotype occurred many times. The chain carries TRBV5-1 and TRBJ2-1; 12 bases line up with TRBD2. V was clipped by 1 base and J by 8 bases; unmatched bases: 4. Germline loops: CDR1 SGHRS, CDR2 YFSETQ. The CDR3 is 15 amino acids. The CDR3 DNA sequence: TGCGCCAGCAGCTTGCTTCTAGCGGGAGGGGATGAGCAGTTCTTC. Its translation is CASSLLLAGGDEQFF.

The rearrangement links TRBV27 to TRBJ1-5; no clear D. The CDR3 consists of 14 residues. Germline CDR1 and CDR2: MNHEY and SMNVEV (reference sequence). Trimming left V 8 bases short and J 7 bases short, with 18 bases between. The CDR3 protein is CASGPTGIRQPQHF. CDR3 bases: TGTGCCAGCGGACCAACGGGAATCCGACAGCCCCAGCATTTT.

In its sample, this clonotype was seen many times. The chain uses TRBV6-2 or TRBV6-3 and TRBJ2-5; D could derive from TRBD1 or TRBD2 (6 bases each). Germline V lookup: CDR1 MNHEY, CDR2 SVGEGT. Trimming removed 6 bases at V and 5 bases at J, with 19 bases between. The CDR3 has 15 amino acids. CDR3 residues: CASRRPPGAGETQYF. Here the CDR3 DNA reads TGTGCCAGCAGACGACCCCCGGGGGCAGGCGAGACCCAGTACTTC.

This clonotype showed up many times. This chain links TRBV10-2 with TRBJ1-6, with TRBD1 identical over 8 bases. Germline V gives CDR1 WSHSY, CDR2 SAAADI. J gave up 8 bases and V 5 bases, and 2 bases lay outside the gene matches. CDR3 size: 13 residues. CDR3 DNA sequence: TGCGCCAGCAGTTTGACAGGGGATTCACCCCTCCACTTT. Protein: CASSLTGDSPLHF.

In its sample, this clonotype was seen a few times. The chain combines TRBV20-1 with TRBJ2-7; D perhaps matches TRBD2 (5 bases). The V gene's germline CDR1 is DFQATT and CDR2 SNEGSKA (reference sequence). The V end lost 3 bases, the J end lost 5 bases, and 5 bases lay between the germline ends. This CDR3 spans 10 amino acids. The chain's CDR3 is CSASGNEQYF. For the CDR3, the DNA is TGCAGTGCTAGCGGGAACGAGCAGTACTTC.

This clonotype was detected a few times. This chain joins TRBV12-3 or TRBV12-4 and TRBJ1-2; a weak D match, TRBD1 (6 bases). V was clipped by 6 bases and J by 4 bases, with 24 bases between them. This CDR3 spans 17 amino acids. CDR3 DNA sequence: TGTGCCAGCAGCCCCTACGGGCCAGGTCGGGGGGCCTATGGCTACACCTTC. This gives the protein CASSPYGPGRGAYGYTF.

V is TRBV2 and J is TRBJ2-3, with no clear D. CDR3 length: 15 residues. Germline CDR1 is SNHLY and CDR2 is FYNNEI. Trimming removed 6 bases at V and 2 bases at J, with 15 bases between. This CDR3 is CASSSQRPFTDTQYF. CDR3 DNA: TGTGCCAGCAGCTCTCAACGTCCTTTCACAGATACGCAGTATTTT.

This clonotype was recorded many times. The chain employs TRBV20-1 and TRBJ2-5, with 9 bases aligning to TRBD1. V shed 3 bases, J shed 2 bases, and the junction held 1 base outside the gene matches. This CDR3 has 13 residues. CDR1 and CDR2 (germline): DFQATT, SNEGSKA (reference sequence). The CDR3 loop reads CSASDRGQETQYF. Written as DNA, the CDR3 is TGCAGTGCTAGTGACAGGGGGCAAGAGACCCAGTACTTC.

This sequence joins TRBV14 and TRBJ2-5, with TRBD2 matching over 8 bases. Germline CDR1 SGHDN, CDR2 FVKESK. This CDR3 is built from 15 residues. The V and J ends lost 4 bases and 4 bases, in that order; junction bases with no gene match: 8. CDR3 residues: CASSPPGGRLETQYF. The CDR3, as DNA: TGTGCCAGCAGCCCCCCGGGGGGGCGATTAGAGACCCAGTACTTC.

There are many counts of this clonotype. This rearrangement joins TRBV2 to TRBJ2-5; D may be TRBD1 (6 bases). V lost 4 bases and J 5 bases, leaving 14 bases between the germline ends. This CDR3 has 14 amino acids. Looked up from germline, CDR1 is SNHLY and CDR2 is FYNNEI. CDR3 DNA: TGTGCCAGCAGTGGAAACAGGGATGACGAGACCCAGTACTTC. It yields the protein CASSGNRDDETQYF.

This clonotype was observed many times. The chain links TRBV18 to TRBJ2-7; D not resolved. Germline V gene lookup returns CDR1 KGHSH and CDR2 LQKENI. V was trimmed by 0 bases and J by 0 bases, leaving 6 bases between them. CDR3 size: 14 residues. The CDR3 loop is CASSPPGNSYEQYF. The DNA for the CDR3 is TGTGCCAGCTCACCACCGGGCAACTCCTACGAGCAGTACTTC. The entire variable domain, with the rest obtained from reference TRBV18 and TRBJ2-7, is as follows: NAGVMQNPRHLVRRRGQEARLRCSPMKGHSHVYWYRQLPEEGLKFMVYLQKENIIDESGMPKERFSAEFPKEGPSILRIQQVVRGDSAAYFCASSPPGNSYEQYFGPGTRLTVT.

This clonotype has just a few counts. The chain couples TRBV7-2 to TRBJ2-3; D unclear. CDR3 length equals 15 residues. V dropped 4 bases and J dropped 1 base, with 12 bases sitting between them. In germline, CDR1 is SGHTA, CDR2 FQGNSA. In DNA form, the CDR3 reads TGTGCCAGCAGCTGGGCTTCTTCAGGCACAGATACGCAGTATTTT. This encodes CASSWASSGTDTQYF. Together with reference TRBV7-2 and TRBJ2-3, the CDR3 gives the full variable domain: GAGVSQSPSNKVTEKGKDVELRCDPISGHTALYWYRQSLGQGLEFLIYFQGNSAPDKSGLPSDRFSAERTGGSVSTLTIQRTQQEDSAVYLCASSWASSGTDTQYFGPGTRLTVL.

This clonotype was recorded a few times. This chain uses TRBV11-1 with TRBJ1-1, with D possibly TRBD1 on 5 matching bases. V gave up 6 bases and J gave up 4 bases, with 15 bases separating them. The CDR3 loop spans 14 amino acids. Germline V gene lookup returns CDR1 SGHAT and CDR2 FQDESV (reference sequence). The CDR3: CASSLGRGPTEAFF. CDR3 DNA sequence: TGTGCCAGCAGTCTGGGGCGGGGACCCACTGAAGCTTTCTTT.

The chain links TRBV6-2 or TRBV6-3 to TRBJ2-3, with D perhaps TRBD2 (5 bases). This CDR3 is built from 14 residues. Trimming stripped 7 bases from V and 0 bases from J, with 11 bases between. CDR1 is MNHEY and CDR2 is SVGEGT in the germline V gene. The DNA for the CDR3 is TGTGCCAGCACTTTTGGGAGTAGCACAGATACGCAGTATTTT. Translating gives CASTFGSSTDTQYF.

At least ten counts were recorded for this clonotype. The chain employs TRBV28 and TRBJ1-2; tentatively, D is TRBD1 (5 bases). The CDR3 loop spans 15 amino acids. V lost 6 bases and J 2 bases, leaving 16 bases between the germline ends. Germline CDR1 MDHEN, CDR2 SYDVKM. The CDR3 DNA is TGTGCCAGCAGGGTGGTCTGGGGGACCAACTATGGCTACACCTTC. Translated, it gives CASRVVWGTNYGYTF.

This clonotype was seen at least ten times. The genes are TRBV12-3 or TRBV12-4 and TRBJ2-3, with D maybe TRBD1 (5 bases). The CDR3 spans 14 residues. Trimming pared 6 bases from V and 2 bases from J, leaving 12 bases between. CDR3 loop: CASRVMGLTDTQYF. CDR3 sequence (DNA): TGTGCCAGCAGGGTGATGGGGCTCACAGATACGCAGTATTTT.

This clonotype was detected a few times. The chain has TRBV5-1 and TRBJ2-5, with 9 bases that match TRBD2. The CDR3 contains 14 residues. The germline CDR1 and CDR2 sequences are SGHRS and YFSETQ. The J segment lost 8 bases and the V segment lost 0 bases, leaving 5 bases of the junction unmatched. Here the CDR3 reads CASSLEGSGSTQYF. The CDR3 region has the DNA TGCGCCAGCAGCTTGGAGGGTAGCGGGAGCACCCAGTACTTC. Full variable domain (remainder filled in from reference TRBV5-1 and TRBJ2-5): KAGVTQTPRYLIKTRGQQVTLSCSPISGHRSVSWYQQTPGQGLQFLFEYFSETQRNKGNFPGRFSGRQFSNSRSEMNVSTLELGDSALYLCASSLEGSGSTQYFGPGTRLLVL.

In its sample, this clonotype was seen many times. V and J are TRBV5-1 and TRBJ1-1; the D gene is possibly TRBD1 (5 bases). V was shortened by 0 bases and J by 0 bases, with 6 bases between the two germline ends. Germline CDR1 and CDR2: SGHRS and YFSETQ. There are 14 residues in the CDR3. The CDR3: CASSLGQMNTEAFF. The CDR3, as DNA: TGCGCCAGCAGCTTGGGACAGATGAACACTGAAGCTTTCTTT.

This chain joins TRBV6-2 or TRBV6-3 and TRBJ1-2, with D possibly TRBD1 on 6 matching bases. This CDR3 contains 12 residues. The V gene lost 10 bases and the J gene lost 1 base, with 10 bases spanning the gap. From germline, CDR1 is MNHEY and CDR2 SVGEGT. This CDR3 is CATTGLNYGYTF. CDR3 nucleotides: TGTGCCACCACAGGGCTTAACTATGGCTACACCTTC.

The rearrangement uses TRBV18 and TRBJ1-3; perhaps TRBD1 as D (5 bases). The CDR3 has 16 residues. Trimming cost V 1 base and J 1 base, with 11 bases left between them. Germline CDR1 reads KGHSH; CDR2 reads LQKENI. The CDR3 DNA is TGTGCCAGCTCACCACGGTCGGGGACTTCTGGAAACACCATATATTTT. Its protein product is CASSPRSGTSGNTIYF.